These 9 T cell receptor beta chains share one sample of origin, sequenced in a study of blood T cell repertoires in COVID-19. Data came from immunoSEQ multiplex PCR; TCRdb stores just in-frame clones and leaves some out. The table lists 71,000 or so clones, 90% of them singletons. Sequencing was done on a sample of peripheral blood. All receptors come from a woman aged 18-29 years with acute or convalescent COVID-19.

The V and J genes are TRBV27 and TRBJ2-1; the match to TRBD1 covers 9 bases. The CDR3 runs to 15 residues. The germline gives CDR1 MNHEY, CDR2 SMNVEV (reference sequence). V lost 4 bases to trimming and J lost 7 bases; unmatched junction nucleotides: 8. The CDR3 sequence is CASSSGTGPNNEQFF. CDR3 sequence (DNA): TGTGCCAGCAGTTCCGGGACAGGGCCTAATAATGAGCAGTTCTTC.

The CDR3: CAWSVTGLPGDTQYF. CDR3 coding DNA: TGTGCCTGGAGTGTGACAGGACTCCCGGGAGATACGCAGTATTTT. V gene TRBV30 combines with J gene TRBJ2-3, with D perhaps TRBD1 (6 bases). CDR3 length: 15 residues. Germline CDR1 reads GTSNPN; CDR2 reads SVGIG (reference sequence). Trimming removed 0 bases from V and 5 bases from J, with 15 bases in between.

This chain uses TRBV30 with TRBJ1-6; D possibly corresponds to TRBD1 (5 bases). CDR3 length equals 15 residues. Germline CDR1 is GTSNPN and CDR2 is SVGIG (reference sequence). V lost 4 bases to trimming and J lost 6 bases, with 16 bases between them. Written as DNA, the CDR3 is TGTGCCTGGACGAGGAGAGACAGCCGTAATTCACCCCTCCACTTT. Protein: CAWTRRDSRNSPLHF.

CDR3 coding DNA: TGCGCCAGCAGCTTCGCTAGCGGGGGGGCCGGAGAGACCCAGTACTTC. It yields the protein CASSFASGGAGETQYF. This rearrangement joins TRBV5-1 to TRBJ2-5; TRBD2 agrees at 12 bases. The ends lost 2 bases at V and 4 bases at J; junction bases unmatched: 6. The CDR3 has 16 residues. Germline V gene sequence: CDR1 SGHRS, CDR2 YFSETQ.

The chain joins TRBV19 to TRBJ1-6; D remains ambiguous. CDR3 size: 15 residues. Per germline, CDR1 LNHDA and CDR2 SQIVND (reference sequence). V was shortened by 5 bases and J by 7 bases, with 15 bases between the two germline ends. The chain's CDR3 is CASSFSSGSNSPLHF. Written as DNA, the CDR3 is TGTGCCAGTAGTTTCTCATCGGGGTCCAATTCACCCCTCCACTTT.

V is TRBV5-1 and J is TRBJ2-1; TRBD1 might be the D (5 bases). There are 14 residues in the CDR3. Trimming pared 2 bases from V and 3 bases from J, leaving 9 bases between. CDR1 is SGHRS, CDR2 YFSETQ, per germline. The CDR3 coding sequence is TGCGCCAGCAGCTTTGTAGGGGACTACAATGAGCAGTTCTTC. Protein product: CASSFVGDYNEQFF.

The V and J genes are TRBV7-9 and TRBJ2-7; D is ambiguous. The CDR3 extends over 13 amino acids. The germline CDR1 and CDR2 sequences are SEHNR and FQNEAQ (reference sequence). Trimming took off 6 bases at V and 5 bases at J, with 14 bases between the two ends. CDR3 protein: CASSTSILNEQYF. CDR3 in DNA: TGTGCCAGCAGTACATCGATCCTCAACGAGCAGTACTTC. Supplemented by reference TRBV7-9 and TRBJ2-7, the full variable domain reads DTGVSQNPRHKITKRGQNVTFRCDPISEHNRLYWYRQTLGQGPEFLTYFQNEAQLEKSRLLSDRFSAERPKGSFSTLEIQRTEQGDSAMYLCASSTSILNEQYFGPGTRLTVT.

CDR3 nucleotides: TGTGCCAGTAGTCCCTGGCAGGGGCAAGAGACCCAGTACTTC. Translation gives CASSPWQGQETQYF. The chain joins TRBV19 to TRBJ2-5; perhaps TRBD1 as D (6 bases). V was pared by 5 bases and J by 2 bases, with 12 bases between. Germline V lookup: CDR1 LNHDA, CDR2 SQIVND (reference sequence). The CDR3 is 14 residues long.

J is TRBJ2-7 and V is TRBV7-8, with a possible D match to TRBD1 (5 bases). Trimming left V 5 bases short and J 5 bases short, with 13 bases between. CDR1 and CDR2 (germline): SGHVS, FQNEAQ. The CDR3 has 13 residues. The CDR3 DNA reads TGTGCCAGCAGCCTCATTTGGGGCAACGAGCAGTACTTC. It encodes CASSLIWGNEQYF.